One T cell receptor (beta chain) is described in this entry. What it binds is not known. This PCR relied on a set of 60 Vbeta primers and 13 Jbeta primers. Measured with immunoSEQ multiplex PCR; TCRdb has only the in-frame clones, and not every one. The repertoire includes about 130,000 clones, around 80% of them detected once, and over 1.5% sits in the top ten. The record originates from a study of cytomegalovirus exposure and HLA in healthy donors. Whole-study findings and limits: A missense DCLRE1C variant was associated with V- and J-gene trimming of TCR beta chains in a later analysis, and an independent cohort replicated the association.

In germline, CDR1 is MNHEY, CDR2 SMNVEV (reference sequence). V gave up 0 bases and J gave up 1 base; unmatched junction bases: 10. The CDR3 is 19 amino acids. The receptor was isolated from a woman in her forties in good health and CMV-seronegative. The gene calls are TRBV27 and TRBJ2-3, with TRBD2 matching 10 bases. The specimen sequenced was PBMCs. The chain's CDR3 is CASSLSLIQTSGGTDTQYF. The CDR3 nucleotides are TGTGCCAGCAGTTTATCCTTAATCCAAACTAGCGGGGGCACAGATACGCAGTATTTT.